The 9 T cell receptor beta chains below all came from one sample that was sequenced in a study of regulatory T cells in long-lasting Graves disease. Sequencing libraries for TCR beta were prepared with iRepertoire HTBI primers and Arm-PCR of CDR3 regions. Each CDR3 protein gets one entry after TCRdb re-called the multiplex PCR reads with MiXCR. The data hold fewer than 550,000 distinct CDR3 sequences, with around 15% observed a single time. Time point given: newly diagnosed GD, antithyroid drugs for less than 3 months. The TCR library was made from RNA that had been extracted from PBMCs in TRIzol. These data are also associated with another study on T cells in Graves' hyperthyroidism and ophthalmopathy.

Material: peripheral blood mononuclear cells (PBMCs), obtained at new diagnosis, from a patient treated with antithyroid drugs. These receptors were collected from a woman aged 35-65 years with Graves disease.

This chain connects TRBV24-1 to TRBJ2-2; 11 nucleotides align to TRBD1. Germline V gives CDR1 KGHDR, CDR2 SFDVKD. J was trimmed by 8 bases and V by 3 bases; bases with no gene match: 10. The CDR3 extends over 17 amino acids. The CDR3, as DNA: TGTGCCACCAGTGATCCACAAGGACAGGGGGCATCAGGGGAGCTGTTTTTT. Protein product: CATSDPQGQGASGELFF.

This clonotype was detected many times. V usage is TRBV3-1 and J usage is TRBJ2-1; 15 bases agree with TRBD2. CDR1 and CDR2 from the germline V gene are LGHDT and YNNKEL (reference sequence). The trim removed 7 bases at V and 10 bases at J, leaving 11 bases unmatched. CDR3 length: 16 residues. Written as DNA, the CDR3 is TGTGCCAGCACCCCCCCGGGACTAGCGGGGGGTGGGGAGCAGTTCTTC. It yields the protein CASTPPGLAGGGEQFF.

The V gene is TRBV7-2, the J gene TRBJ1-2, with D possibly TRBD1 on 6 matching bases. The CDR3 contains 16 residues. In germline, CDR1 is SGHTA, CDR2 FQGNSA. Trimming pared 0 bases from V and 4 bases from J, leaving 15 bases between. Here the CDR3 DNA reads TGTGCCAGCAGCTTAGCGGAGGGGGTAGTTGCCTATGGCTACACCTTC. Translation: CASSLAEGVVAYGYTF.

The V gene is TRBV10-3, the J gene TRBJ1-3, with a weak D call TRBD1 (5 bases). Trimming pared 6 bases from V and 8 bases from J, leaving 20 bases between. The CDR3 extends over 15 amino acids. CDR1 ENHRY and CDR2 SYGVKD come from the germline V gene. CDR3 bases: TGTGCCATCAGGCAGGGACTCCACGGGAAGGACACCATATATTTT. Translated, it gives CAIRQGLHGKDTIYF.

Many counts were recorded for this clonotype. The chain employs TRBV12-3 or TRBV12-4 and TRBJ1-2; TRBD1 is a possible D gene (5 bases). The CDR3 covers 13 residues. V shed 6 bases and J shed 2 bases, with 10 bases lying between them. The CDR3 loop is CASSLTVNYGYTF. The CDR3 bases are TGTGCCAGCAGCCTGACAGTGAACTATGGCTACACCTTC.

J is TRBJ1-2 and V is TRBV30; no clear D gene. Germline V gives CDR1 GTSNPN, CDR2 SVGIG (reference sequence). V was trimmed by 0 bases and J by 4 bases, leaving 12 bases between them. The CDR3 totals 14 residues. The CDR3 loop reads CAWSVLSHSYGYTF. The CDR3 coding sequence is TGTGCCTGGAGTGTACTGTCACATAGCTATGGCTACACCTTC.

This clonotype was recorded a few times. The rearrangement joins TRBV7-8 to TRBJ2-1; the D gene could be TRBD1 or TRBD2 (6 bases each). Between the trimmed V and J ends, which lost 2 bases and 12 bases, there was a span of 11 bases. The CDR3 consists of 12 residues. The V gene's germline CDR1 is SGHVS and CDR2 FQNEAQ. The CDR3 nucleotides are TGTGCCAGCAGCTTAAGGGGGGCGAGGCAGTTCTTC. Encoded protein: CASSLRGARQFF. Using reference TRBV7-8 and TRBJ2-1 for the parts outside the CDR3, the full variable domain is GAGVSQSPRYKVAKRGQDVALRCDPISGHVSLFWYQQALGQGPEFLTYFQNEAQLDKSGLPSDRFFAERPEGSVSTLKIQRTQQEDSAVYLCASSLRGARQFFGPGTRLTVL.

This clonotype showed up many times. The rearrangement links TRBV12-3 or TRBV12-4 to TRBJ2-3; unclear D gene. The CDR3 has 15 residues. V was pared by 1 base and J by 0 bases, with 8 bases between. The DNA of the CDR3 is TGTGCCAGCAGTTTAGAAGCCCTCAGCACAGATACGCAGTATTTT. Protein product: CASSLEALSTDTQYF.

V usage is TRBV28 and J usage is TRBJ2-5, with 8 bases lining up with TRBD1. The germline V gene has CDR1 MDHEN and CDR2 SYDVKM. Trimming removed 3 bases from V and 4 bases from J; junction bases left unmatched: 7. The CDR3 is 15 amino acids. CDR3 DNA: TGTGCCAGCAGTTTTAGCCAGGGGGCACGAGAGACCCAGTACTTC. It yields the protein CASSFSQGARETQYF.